Following are 7 T cell receptor beta chains from one sample sequenced in a study of blood T cell repertoires in COVID-19. Method: immunoSEQ multiplex PCR; TCRdb's copy keeps in-frame clones and lacks some. This table has 350,000 to 450,000 clones, 85% appearing once. Sequencing used peripheral blood. Receptors originate from a woman aged 18 to 35 with acute or convalescent COVID-19.

This clone came up once. The V and J genes are TRBV24-1 and TRBJ2-1, with 7 positions matching TRBD2. This CDR3 comprises 15 residues. CDR1 is KGHDR and CDR2 is SFDVKD in the germline V gene. V was pared by 7 bases and J by 6 bases, with 11 bases of the junction left unmatched. The CDR3 region has the DNA TGTGCCACCAGCGGCGCGGGGAGCGGGGTCAATGAGCAGTTCTTC. Protein sequence: CATSGAGSGVNEQFF.

The rearrangement uses TRBV4-1 and TRBJ2-3, with D unclear. Germline V CDR1 and CDR2: MGHRA, YSYEKL. The CDR3 totals 14 residues. The V end lost 4 bases, the J end lost 2 bases, and 10 bases lay between the germline ends. In DNA form, the CDR3 reads TGCGCCAGCAGCCCTATCGGGTTCACAGATACGCAGTATTTT. Encoded protein: CASSPIGFTDTQYF.

The V gene is TRBV19, the J gene TRBJ2-7; D may be TRBD1 (6 bases). The CDR3 sequence is 13 residues long. The V gene lost 5 bases and the J gene lost 2 bases, with 10 bases spanning the gap. Germline CDR1 is LNHDA and CDR2 is SQIVND (reference sequence). This CDR3 reads CASSPTGAYEQYF. CDR3 DNA sequence: TGTGCCAGTAGTCCGACAGGAGCCTACGAGCAGTACTTC.

The chain carries TRBV5-4 and TRBJ1-6, with 7 nucleotides matching TRBD1. The CDR3 runs to 16 residues. Germline-derived CDR1 and CDR2 are SGHNT and YYREEE (reference sequence). V shed 9 bases and J 7 bases; nucleotides not matched to a gene: 16. CDR3 sequence: CATTRASGQRNSPLHF. DNA of the CDR3: TGTGCCACCACCAGGGCGTCGGGACAGAGAAATTCACCCCTCCACTTT. Based on the CDR3 plus reference TRBV5-4 and TRBJ1-6, the full variable domain is ETGVTQSPTHLIKTRGQQVTLRCSSQSGHNTVSWYQQALGQGPQFIFQYYREEENGRGNFPPRFSGLQFPNYSSELNVNALELDDSALYLCATTRASGQRNSPLHFGNGTRLTVT.

V gene TRBV12-5 combines with J gene TRBJ2-7, with 11 bases fitting TRBD2. The CDR3 spans 14 residues. The trim removed 2 bases at V and 6 bases at J, leaving 3 bases unmatched. CDR1 and CDR2 from the germline V gene are LGHNT and FRNRAP. Here the CDR3 reads CASGLPGTSGEQYF. CDR3 sequence (DNA): TGTGCTAGTGGTTTGCCCGGGACTAGCGGCGAGCAGTACTTC.

The chain recombines TRBV12-5 with TRBJ2-1; TRBD1 might be the D (6 bases). V lost 4 bases to trimming and J lost 13 bases, with 11 bases between them. Germline CDR1 LGHNT, CDR2 FRNRAP. The CDR3 length is 11 residues. The CDR3 is CASGSGVIQFF. As DNA, the CDR3 is TGTGCTAGTGGTTCAGGGGTAATTCAGTTCTTC.

The J gene is TRBJ2-7, the V gene TRBV11-2, with D possibly TRBD2 on 5 matching bases. Germline CDR1 is SGHAT and CDR2 is FQNNGV. There are 13 residues in the CDR3. The V gene lost 2 bases and the J gene lost 5 bases, with 10 bases spanning the gap. CDR3 protein: CASSLSRGNEQYF. CDR3 bases: TGTGCCAGCAGCTTATCCAGAGGGAACGAGCAGTACTTC.